The 4 T cell receptor beta chains below come from one sample, sequenced in a study of breast tumors, draining lymph nodes, adjacent tissues. TCRdb passed the multiplex PCR reads through MiXCR, listing each CDR3 protein once. In the table there are 66,000 or so distinct CDR3 sequences, 43% of which are singletons. Sequencing was performed on breast tumor tissue. The receptors here all came from a female donor with breast cancer. Some clones in this sample may be carry-over from other donors' samples.

As regards this clonotype: The junction departs from the called germline gene at one end, perhaps through a read error. The chain recombines TRBV5-1 with TRBJ2-7; possibly TRBD1 or TRBD2 for D (5 bases each). Looked up from germline, CDR1 is SGHRS and CDR2 is YFSETQ. The CDR3 is made up of 13 amino acids. The CDR3 region is CANSLGDSNEQYF. The CDR3 coding sequence is TGCGCCAACAGCTTGGGGGATAGCAACGAGCAGTACTTC.

This clonotype came up many times. J is TRBJ2-2 and V is TRBV6-1; tentative D call: TRBD2 (6 bases). The CDR3 totals 15 residues. Germline CDR1 and CDR2: MNHNS and SASEGT. V was cut by 2 bases and J by 3 bases, with 10 bases left in between. CDR3 protein: CASSERRGYTGELFF. In nucleotides, the CDR3 is TGTGCCAGCAGTGAAAGGCGGGGATACACCGGGGAGCTGTTTTTT.

This clonotype was seen ten or more times. The V gene is TRBV4-1, the J gene TRBJ1-5; D perhaps matches TRBD1 (5 bases). Trimming pared 6 bases from V and 3 bases from J, leaving 18 bases between. From germline, CDR1 is MGHRA and CDR2 YSYEKL. The CDR3 covers 16 residues. The CDR3 loop reads CASSPFGTGDNQPQHF. In DNA, the CDR3 is TGCGCCAGCAGTCCATTCGGGACGGGTGACAATCAGCCCCAGCATTTT.

V gene TRBV9 combines with J gene TRBJ1-6; no reliable D call. CDR1 SGDLS and CDR2 YYNGEE come from the germline V gene. The V end lost 0 bases, the J end lost 1 base, and 2 bases lay between the germline ends. The CDR3 is 14 amino acids. The CDR3 sequence is CASSVGSYNSPLHF. Written as DNA, the CDR3 is TGTGCCAGCAGCGTAGGGTCCTATAATTCACCCCTCCACTTT.